The 31 T cell receptor beta chains reported below all come from one sample, sequenced in a study of shared clonotypes between healthy human individuals. Sequencing used immunoSEQ multiplex PCR; TCRdb keeps in-frame clones, though not all of them. This sample has 600,000 or so clones, with roughly 98% found just once. CD45RO-negative cells were positively selected for CCR7, leaving out terminally differentiated effector memory CD45RA+ cells. Sequencing was carried out using naive CD8+ T cells sorted from blood. These receptors were collected from a young man in good health.

J is TRBJ1-4 and V is TRBV28; the match to TRBD1 covers 8 bases. This CDR3 region has 16 residues. V trimming: 5 bases; J trimming: 7 bases; junction bases outside the gene matches: 12. Germline lookup yields CDR1 MDHEN and CDR2 SYDVKM. The CDR3 sequence is CASSLKYGTGSEKLFF. In DNA form, the CDR3 reads TGTGCCAGCAGTCTCAAATACGGGACAGGAAGTGAAAAACTGTTTTTT. Combining the CDR3 with reference TRBV28 and TRBJ1-4 gives the whole variable domain DVKVTQSSRYLVKRTGEKVFLECVQDMDHENMFWYRQDPGLGLRLIYFSYDVKMKEKGDIPEGYSVSREKKERFSLILESASTNQTSMYLCASSLKYGTGSEKLFFGSGTQLSVL.

The chain carries TRBV18 and TRBJ2-7; possible D gene TRBD1, 5 bases. The V end was cut by 2 bases, the J end by 0 bases, with 14 bases between. This CDR3 comprises 16 residues. Germline V gives CDR1 KGHSH, CDR2 LQKENI. The CDR3 loop reads CASSPGFQGNSYEQYF. CDR3 nucleotides: TGTGCCAGCTCACCAGGGTTTCAGGGAAACTCCTACGAGCAGTACTTC.

CDR3 residues: CASSTGRGSYEQYF. As DNA, the CDR3 is TGTGCCAGCAGTACTGGGAGAGGCTCCTACGAGCAGTACTTC. This rearrangement joins TRBV6-6 to TRBJ2-7; possibly TRBD2 for D (5 bases). Trimming removed 5 bases at V and 0 bases at J, with 11 bases between. CDR3 length: 14 residues. Germline CDR1 is MNHNY and CDR2 is SVGAGI (reference sequence).

This chain joins TRBV28 and TRBJ2-7; D may match TRBD1 or TRBD2 (5 bases each). Trimming cost V 6 bases and J 2 bases, with 20 bases left between them. Germline-derived CDR1 and CDR2 are MDHEN and SYDVKM. This CDR3 has 16 amino acids. The CDR3 nucleotides read TGTGCCAGCAGCAGTTCATGGGACCCCGTTCCCTACGAGCAGTACTTC. It specifies CASSSSWDPVPYEQYF. The full variable domain, with the rest looked up from reference TRBV28 and TRBJ2-7, is DVKVTQSSRYLVKRTGEKVFLECVQDMDHENMFWYRQDPGLGLRLIYFSYDVKMKEKGDIPEGYSVSREKKERFSLILESASTNQTSMYLCASSSSWDPVPYEQYFGPGTRLTVT.

V gene TRBV27 combines with J gene TRBJ1-5; no definite D call. The CDR3 loop spans 15 amino acids. Germline CDR1 and CDR2: MNHEY and SMNVEV (reference sequence). With 5 bases removed from V and 0 bases from J, the gap between germline ends came to 11 bases. CDR3 amino acids: CASSPYKDSNQPQHF. The CDR3 nucleotides are TGTGCCAGCAGTCCATACAAGGATAGCAATCAGCCCCAGCATTTT.

J is TRBJ2-7 and V is TRBV2; 9 positions agree with TRBD2. Trimming took 0 bases from V and 5 from J; bases not matched to a gene: 11. The germline CDR1 and CDR2 sequences are SNHLY and FYNNEI. This CDR3 comprises 17 residues. DNA for the CDR3: TGTGCCAGCAGTGAAGCGCTTCAGGGCGGGAGGGCGCACGAGCAGTACTTC. The encoded protein is CASSEALQGGRAHEQYF.

The CDR3 sequence is CASSARGLAGGPGNEQFF. CDR3 in DNA: TGTGCCAGCAGCGCTCGGGGACTAGCGGGAGGGCCGGGCAATGAGCAGTTCTTC. The J gene is TRBJ2-1, the V gene TRBV9; 16 bases map to TRBD2. Germline CDR1 reads SGDLS; CDR2 reads YYNGEE. V shed 3 bases and J 6 bases; nucleotides not matched to a gene: 9. The CDR3 sequence is 18 residues long.

About this clone: Distinct nucleotide sequences in the sample also encode this CDR3. V and J are TRBV9 and TRBJ1-4; D call uncertain. The V gene lost 0 bases and the J gene lost 6 bases, with 6 bases spanning the gap. Per germline, CDR1 SGDLS and CDR2 YYNGEE. This CDR3 has 13 residues. DNA of the CDR3: TGTGCCAGCAGCGTAGGGGGTGATGAAAAACTGTTTTTT. It codes for CASSVGGDEKLFF.

The chain links TRBV6-1 to TRBJ1-1; tentative D call: TRBD1 (6 bases). V dropped 4 bases and J dropped 3 bases, with 18 bases sitting between them. This CDR3 contains 16 residues. Germline V CDR1 and CDR2: MNHNS, SASEGT. DNA of the CDR3: TGTGCCAGCAGTGTACCCTCCGGGACACCCCACACTGAAGCTTTCTTT. It specifies CASSVPSGTPHTEAFF.

The chain links TRBV19 to TRBJ2-7; 11 bases match TRBD2. Germline loops: CDR1 LNHDA, CDR2 SQIVND (reference sequence). The CDR3 extends over 16 amino acids. With V trimmed by 3 bases and J by 3 bases, 7 bases remained unmatched. The CDR3 nucleotides are TGTGCCAGTAGTATGTCTCTAGCGGGAGGACACTACGAGCAGTACTTC. Encoded protein: CASSMSLAGGHYEQYF.

CDR3: CASSVVLGELEEQFF. The CDR3 DNA is TGTGCCAGCAGCGTAGTGCTGGGGGAACTGGAGGAGCAGTTCTTC. This chain uses TRBV9 with TRBJ2-1, with D tentatively TRBD1 or TRBD2 (5 bases each). The V gene lost 0 bases and the J gene lost 10 bases, with 17 bases spanning the gap. There are 15 residues in the CDR3. CDR1 is SGDLS and CDR2 is YYNGEE in the germline V gene.

The V and J genes are TRBV7-9 and TRBJ1-2; 8 bases line up with TRBD1. Unmatched junction bases numbered 4, after V lost 2 bases and J lost 2 bases. Looked up from germline, CDR1 is SEHNR and CDR2 is FQNEAQ (reference sequence). This CDR3 is built from 15 residues. As DNA, the CDR3 is TGTGCCAGCAGCTTAATGACAGGGGACAACTATGGCTACACCTTC. Its protein is CASSLMTGDNYGYTF.

CDR3 residues: CASSQGSGVSRHNEQFF. The CDR3 nucleotides are TGCGCCAGCAGCCAAGGATCGGGCGTATCTAGGCACAATGAGCAGTTCTTC. This chain joins TRBV4-3 and TRBJ2-1; no clear D gene. The CDR3 is 17 amino acids. Trimming pared 1 base from V and 5 bases from J, leaving 18 bases between. CDR1 LGHNA and CDR2 YSLEER come from the germline V gene.

V usage is TRBV9 and J usage is TRBJ2-3, with TRBD1 identical over 9 bases. After removal of 3 bases from V and 1 base from J, the junction contained 3 bases not matched to a gene. The germline gives CDR1 SGDLS, CDR2 YYNGEE. The CDR3 consists of 15 residues. This chain's CDR3 is CASSDRDRGTDTQYF. Written as DNA, the CDR3 is TGTGCCAGCAGCGACCGGGACAGGGGCACAGATACGCAGTATTTT.

This chain links TRBV2 with TRBJ2-5, with TRBD2 matching over 11 bases. The V gene end was trimmed by 5 bases and the J gene end by 6 bases; junction bases not matched to a gene: 11. This CDR3 is built from 16 residues. The V gene's germline CDR1 is SNHLY and CDR2 FYNNEI. For the CDR3, the DNA is TGTGCCAGCAGTCCTTACACTAGCGGGAGAGCAAAGACCCAGTACTTC. It is translated as CASSPYTSGRAKTQYF.

This chain joins TRBV27 and TRBJ2-7; possible D gene TRBD1, 6 bases. The germline V and J ends were trimmed by 6 bases and 2 bases, with 11 bases remaining between them. CDR1 is MNHEY and CDR2 is SMNVEV in the germline V gene (reference sequence). The CDR3 has 13 amino acids. The CDR3 loop reads CASRLQGAYEQYF. In DNA form, the CDR3 reads TGTGCCAGCAGATTACAGGGCGCCTACGAGCAGTACTTC.

This sequence joins TRBV4-1 and TRBJ2-4; D gene unclear. The CDR3 has 18 residues. CDR1 MGHRA and CDR2 YSYEKL come from the germline V gene. The ends were cut back, 3 bases at V and 0 bases at J, with 18 bases in the middle. The CDR3 region is CASSQGYRPKLAKNIQYF. The CDR3 DNA follows: TGCGCCAGCAGCCAGGGTTATCGGCCAAAACTAGCCAAAAACATTCAGTACTTC.

The rearrangement uses TRBV10-2 and TRBJ2-2; tentatively, D is TRBD1 (5 bases). The CDR3 loop spans 13 amino acids. CDR1 and CDR2 (germline): WSHSY, SAAADI. The germline V and J ends were trimmed by 7 bases and 0 bases, with 6 bases remaining between them. The CDR3 loop reads CASKGANTGELFF. CDR3 DNA: TGCGCCAGCAAAGGGGCGAACACCGGGGAGCTGTTTTTT.

The chain couples TRBV7-9 to TRBJ2-3; TRBD2 agrees at 9 bases. The CDR3 length is 16 residues. From germline, CDR1 is SEHNR and CDR2 FQNEAQ (reference sequence). The J segment lost 4 bases and the V segment lost 5 bases, leaving 10 bases of the junction unmatched. The CDR3 region has the DNA TGTGCCAGCAGCGCCACTAGCGGGTTCGGGGCAGATACGCAGTATTTT. It codes for CASSATSGFGADTQYF.

The rearrangement links TRBV25-1 to TRBJ2-1; 10 bases match TRBD2. Trimming removed 4 bases from V and 0 bases from J; junction bases left unmatched: 6. This CDR3 comprises 17 residues. Germline loops: CDR1 MGHDK, CDR2 SYGVNS. Here the CDR3 DNA reads TGTGCCAGCAGTGGAGGGGCTAGCGGGAGCTCCTACAATGAGCAGTTCTTC. As protein: CASSGGASGSSYNEQFF.

The chain links TRBV7-9 to TRBJ2-3; the D is unclear. The ends were cut back, 5 bases at V and 4 bases at J, with 10 bases in the middle. The CDR3 totals 13 residues. Germline V gene data show CDR1 as SEHNR and CDR2 as FQNEAQ (reference sequence). This chain's CDR3 is CASSPPSADTQYF. As DNA, the CDR3 is TGTGCCAGCAGCCCCCCTTCGGCAGATACGCAGTATTTT.

V and J are TRBV28 and TRBJ2-2; no clear D gene. The length of the CDR3 is 12 residues. Germline CDR1 is MDHEN and CDR2 is SYDVKM. Trimming stripped 7 bases from V and 1 base from J, with 4 bases between. CDR3 in amino acids: CASTMNTGELFF. Here the CDR3 DNA reads TGTGCCAGCACTATGAACACCGGGGAGCTGTTTTTT. Supplemented by reference TRBV28 and TRBJ2-2, the full variable domain reads DVKVTQSSRYLVKRTGEKVFLECVQDMDHENMFWYRQDPGLGLRLIYFSYDVKMKEKGDIPEGYSVSREKKERFSLILESASTNQTSMYLCASTMNTGELFFGEGSRLTVL.

This CDR3 reads CASSPRGPLYEQYF. The CDR3, as DNA: TGTGCCAGCAGTCCAAGGGGGCCCCTCTACGAGCAGTACTTC. This rearrangement joins TRBV28 to TRBJ2-7, with TRBD1 matching 7 bases. In germline, CDR1 is MDHEN, CDR2 SYDVKM. The length of the CDR3 is 14 residues. Trimming at V came to 5 bases and at J to 3 bases, leaving 7 bases not matched to a gene.

The chain is built from TRBV6-1 and TRBJ1-2, with D hard to call. The CDR3 runs to 12 residues. V was shortened by 6 bases and J by 3 bases, with 8 bases between the two germline ends. Germline V gene lookup returns CDR1 MNHNS and CDR2 SASEGT. CDR3 region: CASRGIDYGYTF. The CDR3 DNA is TGTGCCAGCAGGGGAATCGACTATGGCTACACCTTC.

The chain combines TRBV7-3 with TRBJ1-1, with unresolved D. Germline-derived CDR1 and CDR2 are SGHTA and FQGTGA. This CDR3 region has 13 residues. Trimming took off 5 bases at V and 5 bases at J, with 12 bases between the two ends. For the CDR3, the DNA is TGTGCCAGCAGCCCATTTGGCGGGACTGAAGCTTTCTTT. This encodes CASSPFGGTEAFF.

This chain uses TRBV25-1 with TRBJ2-7; 10 bases map to TRBD1. Germline CDR1 reads MGHDK; CDR2 reads SYGVNS. The V gene end was trimmed by 6 bases and the J gene end by 3 bases; junction bases not matched to a gene: 5. CDR3 length: 14 amino acids. The CDR3 region is CASSPTGGFYEQYF. The DNA of the CDR3 is TGTGCCAGCAGCCCGACAGGGGGCTTCTACGAGCAGTACTTC.

V gene TRBV7-9 combines with J gene TRBJ2-3; possibly TRBD1 for D (6 bases). Per germline, CDR1 SEHNR and CDR2 FQNEAQ (reference sequence). V lost 5 bases, J lost 2 bases, and 23 bases lay in between. The CDR3 sequence is 18 residues long. The CDR3 region is CASSPRRGHRSFTDTQYF. For the CDR3, the DNA is TGTGCCAGCAGCCCCCGCCGGGGACATAGGTCATTCACAGATACGCAGTATTTT.

The gene calls are TRBV27 and TRBJ2-7, with 9 positions matching TRBD1. This CDR3 contains 14 residues. The V gene end was trimmed by 7 bases and the J gene end by 4 bases; junction bases not matched to a gene: 8. Germline values: CDR1 MNHEY, CDR2 SMNVEV (reference sequence). This chain's CDR3 is CASKWGQGGYEQYF. Written as DNA, the CDR3 is TGTGCCAGCAAGTGGGGACAGGGTGGATACGAGCAGTACTTC.

This chain links TRBV7-3 with TRBJ2-4, with a possible D match to TRBD2 (6 bases). Germline CDR1 reads SGHTA; CDR2 reads FQGTGA. The CDR3 has 14 amino acids. V lost 5 bases and J lost 6, with 14 bases in between. CDR3 bases: TGTGCCAGCAGCCCCCAGGAGGAGGGAAACATTCAGTACTTC. Encoded protein: CASSPQEEGNIQYF.

The chain joins TRBV10-3 to TRBJ2-3; D is unresolved. This CDR3 is 13 amino acids long. Per the germline V gene, CDR1 is ENHRY and CDR2 is SYGVKD. Trimming cost V 7 bases and J 6 bases, with 14 bases left between them. Here the CDR3 reads CAINTNGQDTQYF. The DNA for the CDR3 is TGTGCCATCAATACCAATGGGCAGGATACGCAGTATTTT.

The V gene is TRBV10-3, the J gene TRBJ2-3; D unclear. CDR3 length: 18 amino acids. V shed 0 bases and J shed 6 bases, with 22 bases lying between them. Germline V gene sequence: CDR1 ENHRY, CDR2 SYGVKD. The chain's CDR3 is CAISESTLGRKLGDTQYF. In DNA form, the CDR3 reads TGTGCCATCAGTGAGTCCACCCTGGGCCGGAAACTCGGGGATACGCAGTATTTT.